The rows below give T cell receptor beta chains drawn from one sample of a study of T cells in Graves' hyperthyroidism and ophthalmopathy. TCRdb ran MiXCR on the multiplex PCR reads and lists one entry per CDR3 protein. This table holds approximately 510,000 distinct CDR3 sequences, approximately 49% found once. Sequencing was done on a sample of peripheral blood or thyroid tissue (not recorded which). The receptors come from an adult woman with Graves' disease, either hyperthyroidism or ophthalmopathy (not recorded which). CDR3s include the opening cysteine and the closing phenylalanine or tryptophan. Fields, in order: V gene, D gene, clone size, J gene, CDR3 protein, CDR3 DNA. The D gene is left open where the match is weak. Not every row has a clone size; where given, it reads once, few, many or a size class.

>TRBV20-1|TRBD2|few|TRBJ2-5
CSPLAGVETQYF
TGCAGTCCACTAGCGGGAGTGGAGACCCAGTACTTC
>TRBV28|TRBD1|.|TRBJ1-6
CASSPSSGGNSPLHF
TGTGCCAGCAGCCCCTCGTCAGGGGGCAACTCACCCCTCCACTTT
>TRBV14|.|few|TRBJ1-2
CASSLEGGENYGYTF
TGTGCCAGCAGCCTAGAGGGGGGAGAAAACTATGGCTACACCTTC
>TRBV20-1|TRBD1|once|TRBJ1-2
CSALDRGIWYGYTF
TGCAGTGCTTTGGACAGGGGGATCTGGTATGGCTACACCTTC
>TRBV29-1|.|.|TRBJ2-5
CSVGVQETQYF
TGCAGCGTAGGGGTTCAAGAGACCCAGTACTTC
>TRBV7-2|TRBD2|many|TRBJ2-7
CASSWGGGSYEQYF
TGTGCCAGCAGCTGGGGCGGGGGTTCCTACGAGCAGTACTTC
>TRBV7-9|.|.|TRBJ2-2
CASSVTRGDTGELFF
TGTGCCAGCAGCGTAACCCGGGGCGACACCGGGGAGCTGTTTTTT
>TRBV7-8|TRBD1|.|TRBJ2-5
CASSLGPLGQGMETQYF
TGTGCCAGCAGCTTAGGTCCATTGGGACAGGGGATGGAGACCCAGTACTTC
>TRBV20-1|.|few|TRBJ2-7
CSATSYEQYF
TGCAGTGCTACGAGCTACGAGCAGTACTTC
>TRBV12-3/TRBV12-4|.|many|TRBJ1-3
CASSLRHPIDTIYF
TGTGCCAGCAGTTTAAGACACCCTATAGACACCATATATTTT
>TRBV9|.|.|TRBJ2-2
CASSAGQGGGGLFF
TGTGCCAGCAGCGCCGGACAGGGTGGCGGGGGGCTGTTTTTT
>TRBV29-1|.|few|TRBJ1-1
CSVGHGPPLEAFF
TGCAGCGTTGGGCATGGGCCCCCACTTGAAGCTTTCTTT
>TRBV7-9|TRBD1|.|TRBJ2-5
CASRSGGGQTQYF
TGTGCCAGCAGATCAGGGGGCGGACAGACCCAGTACTTC
>TRBV5-1|.|.|TRBJ2-7
CASSLITNSYEQYF
TGCGCCAGCAGCTTGATAACAAACTCCTACGAGCAGTACTTC
>TRBV12-3/TRBV12-4|.|few|TRBJ1-4
CASSVTGIGQVNEKLFF
TGTGCCAGCAGTGTAACCGGAATTGGGCAAGTTAATGAAAAACTGTTTTTT
>TRBV7-9|.|.|TRBJ1-1
CASSLVREYFPEAFF
TGTGCCAGCAGCTTAGTCCGTGAATACTTCCCTGAAGCTTTCTTT
>TRBV7-6|.|few|TRBJ1-2
CASSSLAGGWGYTF
TGTGCCAGCAGCAGCCTGGCGGGGGGTTGGGGCTACACCTTC
>TRBV11-2|.|many|TRBJ1-2
CASSLAGWRQPNYGYTF
TGTGCCAGCAGCTTAGCTGGGTGGAGACAGCCTAACTATGGCTACACCTTC
>TRBV25-1|.|.|TRBJ1-2
CASSELSGYTF
TGTGCCAGCAGTGAATTAAGTGGCTACACCTTC
>TRBV4-2|.|many|TRBJ2-2
CASSQESGNAGELFF
TGTGCCAGCAGCCAAGAGAGTGGGAACGCCGGGGAGCTGTTTTTT
>TRBV6-5|TRBD1|.|TRBJ2-7
CASSYRGQDFSYEQYF
TGTGCCAGCAGTTACCGGGGACAGGACTTTTCCTACGAGCAGTACTTC
>TRBV12-3/TRBV12-4|TRBD2|few|TRBJ2-1
CASSKTSGRGEQFF
TGTGCCAGCAGCAAGACTAGCGGGAGAGGTGAGCAGTTCTTC
>TRBV6-1|.|.|TRBJ1-2
CASSGRDAYGYTF
TGTGCCAGCAGTGGACGGGACGCCTATGGCTACACCTTC
>TRBV7-9|.|.|TRBJ2-5
CASSRPSVETQYF
TGTGCCAGCAGTCGCCCTAGCGTCGAGACCCAGTACTTC
>TRBV7-9|TRBD1|many|TRBJ1-2
CASSSRQGDWDYGYTF
TGTGCCAGCAGCTCCAGACAGGGAGATTGGGACTATGGCTACACCTTC
>TRBV20-1|.|.|TRBJ1-1
CSASGLNTEAFF
TGCAGTGCTAGTGGGCTGAACACTGAAGCTTTCTTT
>TRBV12-3/TRBV12-4|TRBD1|.|TRBJ2-5
CASSLQGPWETQYF
TGTGCCAGCAGTCTACAGGGGCCGTGGGAGACCCAGTACTTC
>TRBV11-2|TRBD1|few|TRBJ1-1
CASSWDRFAEAFF
TGTGCCAGCAGCTGGGACAGATTCGCTGAAGCTTTCTTT
>TRBV29-1|.|few|TRBJ2-5
CSVPLGGETQYF
TGCAGCGTACCCCTAGGAGGTGAGACCCAGTACTTC
>TRBV7-2|TRBD1|many|TRBJ2-2
CASSFPTGGPVTGELFF
TGTGCCAGCAGCTTCCCGACAGGGGGGCCGGTCACCGGGGAGCTGTTTTTT
>TRBV29-1|.|.|TRBJ1-2
CSVEGAYGYTF
TGCAGCGTTGAAGGGGCCTATGGCTACACCTTC
>TRBV6-1|.|.|TRBJ2-7
CASSEQLTGEQYF
TGTGCCAGCAGTGAACAATTGACGGGCGAGCAGTACTTC
>TRBV5-1|.|many|TRBJ1-2
CASSAQDYGYTF
TGCGCCAGCAGCGCACAAGACTATGGCTACACCTTC
>TRBV27|TRBD2|.|TRBJ2-7
CASSRGLAGAYEQYF
TGTGCCAGCAGTAGGGGACTAGCGGGAGCCTACGAGCAGTACTTC
>TRBV4-1|.|.|TRBJ1-5
CASSQEAVPSGQPQHF
TGCGCCAGCAGCCAAGAAGCTGTCCCAAGTGGGCAGCCCCAGCATTTT
>TRBV6-5|.|.|TRBJ1-2
CATRMGGDGRTF
TGTGCCACCAGAATGGGGGGGGATGGTCGCACCTTC
>TRBV6-5|TRBD2|many|TRBJ2-5
CASSLNSGTSGQETQYF
TGTGCCAGCAGCCTGAACTCCGGGACTAGCGGACAAGAGACCCAGTACTTC
>TRBV7-3|.|.|TRBJ1-2
CASSQEVAGEVGYTF
TGCGCCAGCAGCCAAGAAGTCGCGGGGGAGGTTGGCTACACCTTC
>TRBV12-3/TRBV12-4|.|many|TRBJ2-2
CASSLRFGELFF
TGTGCCAGCAGTTTAAGGTTCGGGGAGCTGTTTTTT
>TRBV3-1|.|few|TRBJ1-1
CASSLKGPNTEAFF
TGTGCCAGCAGCCTTAAGGGTCCGAACACTGAAGCTTTCTTT
>TRBV20-1|.|.|TRBJ1-1
CSAQRRDGGNTEAFF
TGCAGTGCCCAGAGGAGGGACGGAGGGAACACTGAAGCTTTCTTT
>TRBV19|TRBD1|many|TRBJ1-2
CASSDQDRAGYTF
TGTGCCAGTAGTGACCAGGACAGGGCTGGTTACACCTTC
>TRBV19|.|.|TRBJ1-2
CASTKGFDYGYTF
TGTGCCAGTACGAAAGGTTTTGACTATGGCTACACCTTC
>TRBV9|.|.|TRBJ1-3
CASSVGSGEPNTIYF
TGTGCCAGCAGCGTAGGGTCTGGGGAGCCAAACACCATATATTTT
>TRBV29-1|.|many|TRBJ1-2
CSTGPLGYGYTF
TGCAGCACGGGACCGCTTGGCTATGGCTACACCTTC
>TRBV19|.|.|TRBJ1-2
CASSRWGLSGNGYTF
TGTGCCAGTAGTCGTTGGGGCCTCTCTGGGAATGGCTACACCTTC
>TRBV5-1|TRBD2|many|TRBJ2-7
CASSELAGEVGEQYF
TGCGCCAGCAGCGAATTAGCGGGAGAAGTGGGGGAGCAGTACTTC
>TRBV9|.|.|TRBJ1-6
CASSGSRDLDSPLHF
TGTGCCAGCAGCGGAAGCCGGGACCTAGATTCACCCCTCCACTTT
>TRBV2|.|.|TRBJ1-5
CASLGLYSNQPQHF
TGTGCCAGCTTAGGACTGTATAGCAATCAGCCCCAGCATTTT
>TRBV20-1|.|few|TRBJ2-7
CSARTPSAYEQYF
TGCAGTGCTAGAACCCCTTCGGCCTACGAGCAGTACTTC
>TRBV29-1|.|.|TRBJ1-1
CSARTPVGENTEAFF
TGCAGCGCCAGAACACCCGTCGGGGAGAACACTGAAGCTTTCTTT
>TRBV10-3|.|.|TRBJ1-1
CAISYKDTGLGTEAFF
TGTGCCATCAGCTACAAGGACACGGGGCTTGGGACTGAAGCTTTCTTT
>TRBV25-1|TRBD1|few|TRBJ1-2
CASRGQGSAYGYTF
TGTGCCAGCAGGGGACAGGGAAGCGCCTATGGCTACACCTTC